This paragraph reports one T cell receptor (beta chain). This sample was taken from a study of CD8 T cells in Susac syndrome. About the study: There were Susac syndrome patients who were therapy-naive at blood draw, others on corticosteroids, and others on intravenous immunoglobulin alone.

Isolation of CD8+ and CD4+ T cells was performed negatively, whereas enrichment of TEMRA cells was done by FACS. This CDR3 has 13 amino acids. Trimming cost V 3 bases and J 2 bases, with 7 bases left between them. Germline CDR1 reads SGHDN; CDR2 reads FVKESK. An amount of RNA that ranged from about 0.45 to 1 ug was reverse transcribed with random hexamers. The method of amplification for TCR beta CDR3 was immunoSEQ multiplex PCR, covering 54 Vbeta and 13 Jbeta. MiXCR, run by TCRdb on the immunoSEQ multiplex PCR reads, gives a single entry per CDR3 protein. This sample has approximately 190,000 distinct CDR3 sequences, with approximately 95% found just once.

The receptor was derived from a human donor with Susac syndrome. The sequencing input was CD8+ T cells from PBMCs. The chain employs TRBV14 and TRBJ2-5; possible D gene TRBD2, 5 bases. The CDR3 loop reads CASSHRDQETQYF. The CDR3 DNA reads as TGTGCCAGCAGCCATCGGGATCAAGAGACCCAGTACTTC.